The rows below give T cell receptor beta chains drawn from one sample of a study of cytomegalovirus exposure and HLA in healthy donors. This table comes from immunoSEQ multiplex PCR, and its TCRdb copy is limited to in-frame clones, with some not included. Found here are 270,000 or so clones, approximately 91% of them singletons; the top ten hold 1.7%. Sequenced: PBMCs. Every receptor here comes from a girl aged 2-10 years in good health and CMV-seronegative. The CDR3 runs from the conserved cysteine through the conserved F or W. Fields, in order: CDR3 length, D gene, V gene, clone size, J gene, CDR3 DNA, CDR3 protein. The D gene is left open where the match is weak. Expanded clones are given a class, and other clones once, few, many or no size at all.

14,.,TRBV7-8,.,TRBJ1-5,TGTGCCAGCAGCTTAGTTCGGGGAACTCAGTCCCAGCATTTT,CASSLVRGTQSQHF
13,.,TRBV11-2,.,TRBJ1-1,TGTGCCAGCAGCACTGAAACAGGGACTGAAGCTTTCTTT,CASSTETGTEAFF
13,.,TRBV25-1,.,TRBJ1-1,TGTGCCAGCAGTGATCTTAGGAACACTGAAGCTTTCTTT,CASSDLRNTEAFF
14,.,TRBV27,once,TRBJ2-1,TGTGCCAGCAGTTTATCGGATAGGGGGAATGAGCAGTTCTTC,CASSLSDRGNEQFF
15,TRBD1,TRBV29-1,.,TRBJ1-2,TGCAGCGTTGGTTCTGGACAGGGGTCTAACTATGGCTACACCTTC,CSVGSGQGSNYGYTF
20,TRBD2,TRBV18,.,TRBJ2-3,TGTGCCAGCTCGCCAATACGTAGCGGGAGGGCCGTCTTAGAGTCAGATACGCAGTATTTT,CASSPIRSGRAVLESDTQYF
16,TRBD2,TRBV5-1,.,TRBJ2-7,TGCGCCAGCAGTGCCCGCTCCGGGACTAGCAGCTACGAGCAGTACTTC,CASSARSGTSSYEQYF
12,.,TRBV10-1,.,TRBJ2-1,TGCGCCAGCAGGCGGGAAACGAATGAGCAGTTCTTC,CASRRETNEQFF
16,TRBD2,TRBV9,.,TRBJ2-3,TGTGCCAGCAGCGCTTGGACTAGCGGGGTTGGGGATACGCAGTATTTT,CASSAWTSGVGDTQYF
14,TRBD2,TRBV5-4,.,TRBJ2-7,TGTGCCAGCAGCTTGGGGCTAGCGGACTACGAGCAGTACTTC,CASSLGLADYEQYF
16,TRBD1,TRBV4-1,.,TRBJ2-5,TGCGCCAGCAGCCGAGTACCCGGGACAGGGCAAGAGACCCAGTACTTC,CASSRVPGTGQETQYF
14,TRBD1,TRBV5-6,.,TRBJ2-4,TGTGCCAGCAGCAGATGGACAGGGGGAAACATTCAGTACTTC,CASSRWTGGNIQYF
12,.,TRBV2,.,TRBJ1-2,TGTGCCAGCAGGGAGACAGGAATCGGCTACACCTTC,CASRETGIGYTF
17,.,TRBV11-2,.,TRBJ2-7,TGTGCCAGCAGCCTCTACCATGGGACATCCAAACCCGGGGAGCAGTACTTC,CASSLYHGTSKPGEQYF
13,.,TRBV7-9,.,TRBJ1-1,TGTGCCAGCAGCTTATTAGGGGCAGGGGAAGCTTTCTTT,CASSLLGAGEAFF
16,TRBD1,TRBV13,.,TRBJ2-3,TGTGCCAGCAGCACAAGACAGGGGCTGGGTACAGATACGCAGTATTTT,CASSTRQGLGTDTQYF